The clone carrying this T cell receptor (beta chain) has more than one count but fewer than ten. The antigen is undetermined. The sample belongs to a study of early T cells in non-severe SARS-CoV-2 infection. Study overall: Sequencing input comprised bulk RNA from unsorted whole blood; chain pairing was not available. General study results and limits: Database matching using VDJdb favored anti-spike CD8 responses, with private and CD4 specificities left missing.

The TCR library protocol attached unique molecular identifiers to the individual cDNA molecules. TCRdb used MiXCR to reprocess the 5' RACE reads, holding one entry per CDR3 protein. The sample has tens of thousands of distinct CDR3 sequences, less than 20% seen once. Germline V gene lookup returns CDR1 WSHSY and CDR2 SAAADI. The length of the CDR3 is 14 residues. With V trimmed by 6 bases and J by 3 bases, 0 bases remained unmatched. The chain uses TRBV10-2 and TRBJ2-2; TRBD2 matches 11 bases. This TCR was sampled from an adult who was a healthcare worker with PCR-confirmed SARS-CoV-2 infection or an uninfected control (not recorded which). This sample comprised whole blood, obtained at baseline. The CDR3 bases are TGCGCCAGCAGGGGACTAGCGGACACCGGGGAGCTGTTTTTT. Its translation is CASRGLADTGELFF.